The clone carrying this T cell receptor (beta chain) has a handful of counts. Its target is unknown. These data are taken from a study of T cells in Graves' hyperthyroidism and ophthalmopathy. Overall study findings and caveats: Blood also carried most thyroid clonotypes expanded above 0.001. Before onset, ophthalmopathy was predicted by the model a median roughly 6.4 months earlier.

The CDR3 sequence is 15 residues long. In germline, CDR1 is LNHDA, CDR2 SQIVND (reference sequence). J was trimmed by 7 bases and V by 1 base; bases with no gene match: 7. Amplification of TCR beta CDR3 regions used RNA as the template. Researchers ran a first-round RT-PCR on the TCR CDR3 using the HTBI primer set. MiXCR was run by TCRdb on the multiplex PCR reads, yielding one entry per CDR3 protein. The sample lists 600,000 to 800,000 distinct CDR3 sequences; approximately 40% were seen once. This clonotype was sampled from a middle-aged woman with Graves' hyperthyroidism. The rearrangement joins TRBV19 to TRBJ2-7; 10 bases agree with TRBD1. The specimen sequenced was blood. As DNA, the CDR3 is TGTGCCAGTAGTATAGGCCCGGGACAGGGGTCGGAGCAGTACTTC. Its translation: CASSIGPGQGSEQYF. Using reference TRBV19 and TRBJ2-7 for the parts outside the CDR3, the full variable domain is DGGITQSPKYLFRKEGQNVTLSCEQNLNHDAMYWYRQDPGQGLRLIYYSQIVNDFQKGDIAEGYSVSREKKESFPLTVTSAQKNPTAFYLCASSIGPGQGSEQYFGPGTRLTVT.